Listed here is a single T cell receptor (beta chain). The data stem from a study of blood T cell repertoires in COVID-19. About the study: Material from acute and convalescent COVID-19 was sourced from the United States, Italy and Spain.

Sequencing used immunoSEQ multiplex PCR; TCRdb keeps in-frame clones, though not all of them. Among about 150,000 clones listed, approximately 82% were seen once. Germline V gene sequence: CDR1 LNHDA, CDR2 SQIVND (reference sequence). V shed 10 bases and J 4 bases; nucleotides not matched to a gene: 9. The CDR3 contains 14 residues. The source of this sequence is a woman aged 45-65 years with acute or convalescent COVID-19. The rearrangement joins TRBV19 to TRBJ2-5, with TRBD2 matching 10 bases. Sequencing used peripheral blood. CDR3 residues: CATIERGGGETQYF. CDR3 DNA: TGTGCCACCATAGAGCGGGGGGGCGGAGAGACCCAGTACTTC.